The 6 T cell receptor beta chains below were found in one sample sequenced in a study of T cell changes during pregnancy in multiple sclerosis. Sequenced by immunoSEQ multiplex PCR; TCRdb stores in-frame clones only, minus some. The profile covers more than 90,000 clones, with approximately 92% appearing a single time and around 2% taken by the ten largest. Sequenced material: peripheral blood, taken after pregnancy. These receptor sequences come from a female donor with multiple sclerosis, enrolled in a pregnancy study.

The chain recombines TRBV5-1 with TRBJ1-1; D gene uncertain. The length of the CDR3 is 12 residues. The V and J ends lost 0 bases and 14 bases respectively, with 14 bases between them. The V gene's germline CDR1 is SGHRS and CDR2 YFSETQ. CDR3 bases: TGCGCCAGCAGCTTGGCCGGGGTTCGAGAGTTCTTT. This codes for CASSLAGVREFF.

This chain uses TRBV19 with TRBJ2-2, with a weak D call TRBD2 (5 bases). The CDR3 spans 17 residues. V lost 0 bases to trimming and J lost 4 bases, with 15 bases between them. Germline V gene sequence: CDR1 LNHDA, CDR2 SQIVND (reference sequence). The CDR3 DNA is TGTGCCAGTAGTATAGATTGGGGAGCTCGAGGCACCGGGGAGCTGTTTTTT. This encodes CASSIDWGARGTGELFF.

The chain combines TRBV27 with TRBJ2-7, with D possibly TRBD2 on 5 matching bases. The length of the CDR3 is 12 residues. V lost 4 bases and J 7 bases, leaving 11 bases between the germline ends. Germline-derived CDR1 and CDR2 are MNHEY and SMNVEV (reference sequence). CDR3: CASSSLPGEQYF. DNA of the CDR3: TGTGCCAGCAGTTCCCTTCCGGGGGAGCAGTACTTC.

This sequence joins TRBV6-1 and TRBJ2-1, with 8 bases that match TRBD2. The CDR3 consists of 16 residues. The trim removed 3 bases at V and 8 bases at J, leaving 12 bases unmatched. Germline CDR1 is MNHNS and CDR2 is SASEGT. The chain's CDR3 is CASSEGWAGGVDEQFF. CDR3 DNA: TGTGCCAGCAGTGAGGGCTGGGCGGGAGGAGTTGATGAGCAGTTCTTC.

The V gene is TRBV6-5, the J gene TRBJ2-1, with D perhaps matching TRBD2 (6 bases). V was clipped by 5 bases and J by 5 bases, with 16 bases between them. Germline V lookup: CDR1 MNHEY, CDR2 SVGAGI. The CDR3 contains 15 residues. The CDR3 region has the DNA TGTGCCAGCAGTCCCCCGGGGAGGCTAAACAATGAGCAGTTCTTC. This gives the protein CASSPPGRLNNEQFF.

The CDR3 DNA is TGTGCCATCAGTCCCTCCGGGGGATCGAATTCACCCCTCCACTTT. The encoded protein is CAISPSGGSNSPLHF. The chain employs TRBV10-3 and TRBJ1-6; tentatively, D is TRBD1 (5 bases). Trimming stripped 5 bases from V and 7 bases from J, with 15 bases between. The germline V gene encodes CDR1 ENHRY and CDR2 SYGVKD. This CDR3 contains 15 residues.